These 15 T cell receptor beta chains were all obtained from the same sample, sequenced in a study of T cell responses to AZD1222 COVID-19 vaccine. Using immunoSEQ multiplex PCR, the repertoire was profiled, and TCRdb retains in-frame clones only, with some absent. Here the sample spans more than 95,000 clones, approximately 88% being singletons. The sample here was peripheral blood, taken on day 0 of AZD1222 vaccination. These TCRs come from an adult in good health.

This rearrangement joins TRBV28 to TRBJ2-7, with D possibly matching TRBD2 (5 bases). From germline, CDR1 is MDHEN and CDR2 SYDVKM. The V gene lost 8 bases and the J gene lost 4 bases, with 18 bases spanning the gap. The CDR3 is 14 residues long. CDR3 sequence reads: CASSPGGGRYEQYF. As DNA, the CDR3 is TGTGCCAGCTCCCCCGGAGGCGGGCGATACGAGCAGTACTTC.

This clone appeared a single time. V gene TRBV24-1 combines with J gene TRBJ1-1; tentatively, D is TRBD1 (6 bases). This CDR3 has 13 amino acids. With 4 bases removed from V and 5 bases from J, the gap between germline ends came to 10 bases. Germline-derived CDR1 and CDR2 are KGHDR and SFDVKD. In nucleotides, the CDR3 is TGTGCCACCAGTGACCTGGACAGTACTGAAGCTTTCTTT. The encoded protein is CATSDLDSTEAFF.

The rearrangement links TRBV9 to TRBJ2-7, with 9 bases that match TRBD1. The CDR3 covers 16 residues. Germline CDR1 is SGDLS and CDR2 is YYNGEE. J was trimmed by 4 bases and V by 3 bases; bases with no gene match: 11. The CDR3 is CASSGNRDRVLYEQYF. As DNA, the CDR3 is TGTGCCAGCAGCGGAAACCGGGACAGGGTCCTATACGAGCAGTACTTC.

The chain joins TRBV7-2 to TRBJ2-7; TRBD1 might be the D (5 bases). The germline V gene has CDR1 SGHTA and CDR2 FQGNSA. Between the trimmed V and J ends, which lost 5 bases and 7 bases, there was a span of 27 bases. CDR3 length equals 17 residues. The DNA of the CDR3 is TGTGCCAGCAGCCAACAGGCCCCCGGGTTTCCGCGTACGGAGCAGTACTTC. Protein: CASSQQAPGFPRTEQYF.

The chain recombines TRBV3-1 (or the pseudogene TRBV3-2) with TRBJ2-1, with 7 bases lining up with TRBD2. The ends lost 7 bases at V and 6 bases at J; junction bases unmatched: 15. The CDR3 is 16 residues long. CDR1 is LGHDT, CDR2 YNNKEL, per germline (reference sequence). This CDR3 is CASNPSWRTSSNEQFF. DNA for the CDR3: TGTGCCAGCAACCCCTCCTGGAGGACTAGTAGCAATGAGCAGTTCTTC.

This chain connects TRBV7-2 to TRBJ2-3; perhaps TRBD2 as D (5 bases). Trimming left V 2 bases short and J 1 base short, with 10 bases between. The V gene's germline CDR1 is SGHTA and CDR2 FQGNSA. The CDR3 sequence is 15 residues long. This CDR3 reads CASSLRLAGTDTQYF. The CDR3 DNA reads as TGTGCCAGCAGCTTACGCCTAGCTGGCACAGATACGCAGTATTTT.

This chain links TRBV6-5 with TRBJ1-2, with TRBD1 as a possible D gene (5 bases). Trimming cost V 6 bases and J 8 bases, with 19 bases left between them. CDR1 and CDR2 (germline): MNHEY, SVGAGI. The CDR3 sequence is 14 residues long. CDR3 DNA sequence: TGTGCCAGCAGACCCTTGGCAGGGTCTCTCGGCTACACCTTC. It encodes CASRPLAGSLGYTF.

The rearrangement joins TRBV2 to TRBJ1-1; no clear D gene. Between the trimmed V and J ends, which lost 10 bases and 0 bases, there was a span of 12 bases. This CDR3 is built from 13 residues. Germline V gives CDR1 SNHLY, CDR2 FYNNEI. CDR3 sequence reads: CATTDGMNTEAFF. CDR3 bases: TGTGCCACCACGGACGGGATGAACACTGAAGCTTTCTTT.

The chain joins TRBV28 to TRBJ2-3, with 8 positions matching TRBD2. J lost 14 bases, V lost 4 bases, and 5 bases had no gene match. CDR1 is MDHEN and CDR2 is SYDVKM in the germline V gene. The CDR3 is 11 amino acids. The CDR3 DNA reads as TGTGCCAGCAGTTCTAGCGGGCGCCCGTATTTT. Amino acid sequence: CASSSSGRPYF.

The chain recombines TRBV5-6 with TRBJ2-2; D may be TRBD1 (6 bases). Germline values: CDR1 SGHDT, CDR2 YYEEEE. CDR3 length equals 15 residues. V was clipped by 0 bases and J by 5 bases, with 11 bases between them. CDR3 nucleotides: TGTGCCAGCAGCTTGGTACAGGGATTTACCGGGGAGCTGTTTTTT. Translating gives CASSLVQGFTGELFF.

The gene calls are TRBV27 and TRBJ2-5, with 10 bases lining up with TRBD2. The CDR3 is 15 residues long. V gave up 10 bases and J gave up 5 bases; unmatched junction bases: 13. Germline V lookup: CDR1 MNHEY, CDR2 SMNVEV (reference sequence). CDR3 amino acids: CATRRAGGTLETQYF. DNA for the CDR3: TGTGCCACCCGACGAGCGGGAGGGACCCTGGAGACCCAGTACTTC.

This chain connects TRBV3-1 (or the pseudogene TRBV3-2) to TRBJ1-1; weak D call: TRBD1 (5 bases). V was clipped by 3 bases and J by 1 base, with 15 bases between them. The V gene's germline CDR1 is LGHDT and CDR2 YNNKEL (reference sequence). The CDR3 is 16 amino acids. DNA for the CDR3: TGTGCCAGCAGCCACAGGAGACAGCCTACGAACACTGAAGCTTTCTTT. Encoded protein: CASSHRRQPTNTEAFF.

The gene calls are TRBV19 and TRBJ2-4; D gene ambiguous. CDR1 is LNHDA and CDR2 is SQIVND in the germline V gene (reference sequence). V lost 1 base, J lost 0 bases, and 10 bases lay in between. The CDR3 consists of 16 residues. This chain's CDR3 is CASSIGSVVAKNIQYF. The CDR3 coding sequence is TGTGCCAGTAGTATAGGAAGCGTAGTAGCCAAAAACATTCAGTACTTC.

V and J are TRBV6-1 and TRBJ1-6, with D perhaps matching TRBD1 (5 bases). With 2 bases removed from V and 10 bases from J, the gap between germline ends came to 9 bases. From germline, CDR1 is MNHNS and CDR2 SASEGT. The CDR3 contains 13 residues. This CDR3 reads CASSERGRSPLHF. The CDR3 region has the DNA TGTGCCAGCAGTGAAAGGGGCAGATCACCCCTCCACTTT.

The V call is TRBV21-1, the J call TRBJ1-2. TRBV21-1 is tagged as a pseudogene. The CDR3 is 10 residues long. CDR3 nucleotides: TGTGCCAGCAGCAAATTGGGCTACACCTTC. Its protein is CASSKLGYTF.